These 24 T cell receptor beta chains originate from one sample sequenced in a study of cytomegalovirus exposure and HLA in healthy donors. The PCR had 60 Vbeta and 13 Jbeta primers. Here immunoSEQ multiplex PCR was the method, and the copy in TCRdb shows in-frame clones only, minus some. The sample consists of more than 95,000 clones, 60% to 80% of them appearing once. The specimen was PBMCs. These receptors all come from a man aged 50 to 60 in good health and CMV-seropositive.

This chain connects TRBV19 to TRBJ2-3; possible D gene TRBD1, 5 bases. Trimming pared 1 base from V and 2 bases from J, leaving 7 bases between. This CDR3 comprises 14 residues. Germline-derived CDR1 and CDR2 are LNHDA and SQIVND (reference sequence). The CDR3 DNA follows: TGTGCCAGTAGTATAGGGGGCTTCACAGATACGCAGTATTTT. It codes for CASSIGGFTDTQYF. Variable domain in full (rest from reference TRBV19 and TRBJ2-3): DGGITQSPKYLFRKEGQNVTLSCEQNLNHDAMYWYRQDPGQGLRLIYYSQIVNDFQKGDIAEGYSVSREKKESFPLTVTSAQKNPTAFYLCASSIGGFTDTQYFGPGTRLTVL.

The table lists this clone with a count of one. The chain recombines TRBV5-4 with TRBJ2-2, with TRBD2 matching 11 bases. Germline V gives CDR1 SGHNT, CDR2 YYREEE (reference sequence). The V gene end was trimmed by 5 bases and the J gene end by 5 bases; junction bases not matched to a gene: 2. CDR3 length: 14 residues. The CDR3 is CASRLAGGTGELFF. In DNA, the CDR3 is TGTGCCAGCAGGCTAGCGGGAGGTACCGGGGAGCTGTTTTTT.

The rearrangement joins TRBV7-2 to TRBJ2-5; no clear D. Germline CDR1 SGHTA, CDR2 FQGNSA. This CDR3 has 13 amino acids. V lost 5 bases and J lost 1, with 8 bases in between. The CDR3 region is CASSPHSQETQYF. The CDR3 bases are TGTGCCAGCAGCCCTCACAGCCAAGAGACCCAGTACTTC. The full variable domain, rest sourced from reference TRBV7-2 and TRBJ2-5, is GAGVSQSPSNKVTEKGKDVELRCDPISGHTALYWYRQSLGQGLEFLIYFQGNSAPDKSGLPSDRFSAERTGGSVSTLTIQRTQQEDSAVYLCASSPHSQETQYFGPGTRLLVL.

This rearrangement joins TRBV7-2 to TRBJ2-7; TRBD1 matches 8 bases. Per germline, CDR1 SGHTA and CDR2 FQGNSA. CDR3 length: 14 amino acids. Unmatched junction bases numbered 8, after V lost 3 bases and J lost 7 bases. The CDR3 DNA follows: TGTGCCAGCAGCTTTTCAGGGGGCGCGGGTGAGCAGTACTTC. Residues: CASSFSGGAGEQYF.

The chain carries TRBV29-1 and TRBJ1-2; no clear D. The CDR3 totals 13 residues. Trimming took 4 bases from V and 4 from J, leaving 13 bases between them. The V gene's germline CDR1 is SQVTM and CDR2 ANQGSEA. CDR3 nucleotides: TGCAGCGTTGGCCTGTCGGAGGGCTATGGCTACACCTTC. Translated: CSVGLSEGYGYTF.

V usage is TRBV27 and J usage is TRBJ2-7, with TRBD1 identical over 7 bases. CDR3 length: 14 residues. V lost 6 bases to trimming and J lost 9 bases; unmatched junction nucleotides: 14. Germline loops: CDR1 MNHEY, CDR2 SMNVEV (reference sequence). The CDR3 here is CASRPSGTASAQYF. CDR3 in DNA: TGTGCCAGCAGACCCTCCGGGACAGCCTCCGCGCAGTACTTC.

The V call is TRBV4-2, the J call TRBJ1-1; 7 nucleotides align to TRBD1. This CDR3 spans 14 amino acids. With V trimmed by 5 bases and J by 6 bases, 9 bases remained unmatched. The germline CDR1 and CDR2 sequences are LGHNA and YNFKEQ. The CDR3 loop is CASSYPTGRSEAFF. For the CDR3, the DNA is TGTGCCAGCAGCTACCCGACAGGGAGGTCTGAAGCTTTCTTT.

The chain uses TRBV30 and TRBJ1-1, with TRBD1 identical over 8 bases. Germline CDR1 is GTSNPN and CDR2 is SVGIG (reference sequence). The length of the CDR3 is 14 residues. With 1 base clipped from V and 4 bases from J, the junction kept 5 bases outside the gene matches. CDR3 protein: CAWSADRVFTEAFF. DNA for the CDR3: TGTGCCTGGAGTGCGGACAGGGTTTTCACTGAAGCTTTCTTT.

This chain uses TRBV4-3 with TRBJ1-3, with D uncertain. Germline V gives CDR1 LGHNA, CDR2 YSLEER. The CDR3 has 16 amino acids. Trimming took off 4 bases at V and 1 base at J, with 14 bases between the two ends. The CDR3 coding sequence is TGCGCCAGCAGCCGAAGCCCGGGAGATTCTGGAAACACCATATATTTT. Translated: CASSRSPGDSGNTIYF.

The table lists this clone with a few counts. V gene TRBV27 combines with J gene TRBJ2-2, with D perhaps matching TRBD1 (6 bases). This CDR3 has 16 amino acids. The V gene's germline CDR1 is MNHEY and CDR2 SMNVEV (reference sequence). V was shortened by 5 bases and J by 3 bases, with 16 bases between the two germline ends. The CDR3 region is CASSRYLGQYTGELFF. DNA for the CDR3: TGTGCCAGCAGTCGCTACCTCGGACAGTACACCGGGGAGCTGTTTTTT.

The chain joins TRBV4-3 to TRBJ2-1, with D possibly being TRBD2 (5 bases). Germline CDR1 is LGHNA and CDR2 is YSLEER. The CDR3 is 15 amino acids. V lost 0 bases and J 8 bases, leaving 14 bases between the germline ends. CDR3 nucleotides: TGCGCCAGCAGCCAAGAGGCGAGACGGGGAGATGAGCAGTTCTTC. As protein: CASSQEARRGDEQFF.

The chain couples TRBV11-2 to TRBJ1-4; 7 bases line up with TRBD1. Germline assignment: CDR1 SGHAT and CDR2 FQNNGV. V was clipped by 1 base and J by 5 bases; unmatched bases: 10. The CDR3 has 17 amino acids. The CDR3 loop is CASSLANDRVVNEKLFF. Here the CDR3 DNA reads TGTGCCAGCAGCTTAGCTAATGACAGGGTAGTGAATGAAAAACTGTTTTTT.

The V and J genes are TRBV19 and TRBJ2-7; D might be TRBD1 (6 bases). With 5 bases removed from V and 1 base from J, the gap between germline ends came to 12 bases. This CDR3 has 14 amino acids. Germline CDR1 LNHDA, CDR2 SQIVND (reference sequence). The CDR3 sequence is CASSYDRRSYEQYF. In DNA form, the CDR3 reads TGTGCCAGTAGTTACGACAGGCGATCCTACGAGCAGTACTTC.

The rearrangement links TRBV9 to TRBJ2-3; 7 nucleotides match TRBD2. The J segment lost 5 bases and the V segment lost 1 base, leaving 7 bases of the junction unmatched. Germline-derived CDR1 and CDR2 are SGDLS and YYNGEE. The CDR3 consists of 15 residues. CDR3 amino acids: CASSVRGDHGDTQYF. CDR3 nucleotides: TGTGCCAGCAGCGTACGGGGGGATCATGGAGATACGCAGTATTTT.

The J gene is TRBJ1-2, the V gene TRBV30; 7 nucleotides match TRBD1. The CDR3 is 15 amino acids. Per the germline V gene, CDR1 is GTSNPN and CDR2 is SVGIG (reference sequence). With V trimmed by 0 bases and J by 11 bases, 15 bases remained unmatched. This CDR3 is CAWSVRRQGGQGYTF. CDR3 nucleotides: TGTGCCTGGAGTGTACGGAGGCAGGGGGGCCAGGGTTACACCTTC.

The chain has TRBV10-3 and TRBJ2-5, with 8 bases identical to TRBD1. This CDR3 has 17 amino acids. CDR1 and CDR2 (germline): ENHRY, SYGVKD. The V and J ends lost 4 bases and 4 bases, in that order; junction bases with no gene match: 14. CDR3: CAISAYSGGLGGETQYF. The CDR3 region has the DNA TGTGCCATCAGTGCGTACTCAGGGGGCTTGGGTGGAGAGACCCAGTACTTC.

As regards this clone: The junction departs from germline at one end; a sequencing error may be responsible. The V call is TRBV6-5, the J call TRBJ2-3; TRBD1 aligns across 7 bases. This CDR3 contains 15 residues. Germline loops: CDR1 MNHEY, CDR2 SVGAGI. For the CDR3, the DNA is TGTGCCAGCAGTTACTTGACAGGGAGAACAGGTACGCAGTATTTT. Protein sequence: CASSYLTGRTGTQYF.

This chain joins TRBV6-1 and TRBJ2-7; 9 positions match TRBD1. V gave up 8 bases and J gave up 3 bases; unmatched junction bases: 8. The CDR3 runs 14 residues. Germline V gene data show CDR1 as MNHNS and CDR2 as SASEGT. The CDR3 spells CASDRDRAVYEQYF. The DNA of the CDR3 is TGTGCCAGCGACCGGGACAGGGCCGTCTACGAGCAGTACTTC.

The CDR3 DNA reads TGTGCCAGCAGTTTAGGATGGACAGGGGGCATCACCGGGGAGCTGTTTTTT. The encoded protein is CASSLGWTGGITGELFF. This sequence joins TRBV28 and TRBJ2-2; 11 nucleotides line up with TRBD1. Germline assignment: CDR1 MDHEN and CDR2 SYDVKM. CDR3 length: 17 amino acids. The V and J ends lost 2 bases and 4 bases, in that order; junction bases with no gene match: 6.

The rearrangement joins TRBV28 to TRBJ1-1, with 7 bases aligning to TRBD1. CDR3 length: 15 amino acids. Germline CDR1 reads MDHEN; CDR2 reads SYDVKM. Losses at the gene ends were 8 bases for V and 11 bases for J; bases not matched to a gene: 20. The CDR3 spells CASLGEGAIYQGAFF. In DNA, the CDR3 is TGTGCCAGCCTAGGCGAGGGGGCGATATACCAGGGGGCTTTCTTT.

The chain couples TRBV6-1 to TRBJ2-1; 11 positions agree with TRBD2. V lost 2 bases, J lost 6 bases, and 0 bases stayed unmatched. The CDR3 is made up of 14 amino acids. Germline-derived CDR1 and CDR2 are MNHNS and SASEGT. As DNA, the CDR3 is TGTGCCAGCAGTGAAACTAGCGGGGGCAATGAGCAGTTCTTC. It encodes CASSETSGGNEQFF.

Here the CDR3 reads CASTWAGTYEQYF. The DNA of the CDR3 is TGTGCCAGCACGTGGGCAGGGACTTACGAGCAGTACTTC. V and J are TRBV13 and TRBJ2-7; maybe TRBD2 (6 bases). Trimming stripped 7 bases from V and 4 bases from J, with 14 bases between. Germline loops: CDR1 PRHDT, CDR2 FYEKMQ (reference sequence). This CDR3 contains 13 residues. Variable domain in full (rest from reference TRBV13 and TRBJ2-7): AAGVIQSPRHLIKEKRETATLKCYPIPRHDTVYWYQQGPGQDPQFLISFYEKMQSDKGSIPDRFSAQQFSDYHSELNMSSLELGDSALYFCASTWAGTYEQYFGPGTRLTVT.

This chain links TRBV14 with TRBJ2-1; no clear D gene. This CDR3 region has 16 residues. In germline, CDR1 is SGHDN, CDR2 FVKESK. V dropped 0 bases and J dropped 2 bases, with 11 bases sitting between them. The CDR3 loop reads CASSQDPRVTYNEQFF. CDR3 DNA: TGTGCCAGCAGCCAAGATCCCCGGGTAACCTACAATGAGCAGTTCTTC.

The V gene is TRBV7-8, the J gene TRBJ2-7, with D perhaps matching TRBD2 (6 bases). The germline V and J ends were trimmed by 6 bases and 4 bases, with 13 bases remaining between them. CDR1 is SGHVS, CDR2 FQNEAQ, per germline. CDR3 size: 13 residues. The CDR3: CASSRTEGYEQYF. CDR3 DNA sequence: TGTGCCAGCAGTAGGACGGAGGGTTACGAGCAGTACTTC.